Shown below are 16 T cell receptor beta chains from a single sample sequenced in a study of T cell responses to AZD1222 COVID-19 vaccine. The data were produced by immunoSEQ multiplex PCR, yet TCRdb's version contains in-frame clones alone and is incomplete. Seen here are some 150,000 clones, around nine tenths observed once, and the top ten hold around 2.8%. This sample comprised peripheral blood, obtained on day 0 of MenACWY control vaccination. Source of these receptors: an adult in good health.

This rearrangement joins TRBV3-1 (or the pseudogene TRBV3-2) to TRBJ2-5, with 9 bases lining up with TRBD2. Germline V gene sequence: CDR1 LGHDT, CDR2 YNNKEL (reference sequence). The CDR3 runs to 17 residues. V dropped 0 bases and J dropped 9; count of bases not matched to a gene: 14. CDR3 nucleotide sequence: TGTGCCAGCAGCCAAGATAGGATAGCGGGGGCATTCTTGGCCCAGTACTTC. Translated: CASSQDRIAGAFLAQYF.

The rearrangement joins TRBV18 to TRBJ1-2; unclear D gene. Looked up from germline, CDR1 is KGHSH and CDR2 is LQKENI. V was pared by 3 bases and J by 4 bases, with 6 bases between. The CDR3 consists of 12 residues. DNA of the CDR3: TGTGCCAGCTCACCGAACAGCTATGGCTACACCTTC. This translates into CASSPNSYGYTF. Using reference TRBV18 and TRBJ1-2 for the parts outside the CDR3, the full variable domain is NAGVMQNPRHLVRRRGQEARLRCSPMKGHSHVYWYRQLPEEGLKFMVYLQKENIIDESGMPKERFSAEFPKEGPSILRIQQVVRGDSAAYFCASSPNSYGYTFGSGTRLTVV.

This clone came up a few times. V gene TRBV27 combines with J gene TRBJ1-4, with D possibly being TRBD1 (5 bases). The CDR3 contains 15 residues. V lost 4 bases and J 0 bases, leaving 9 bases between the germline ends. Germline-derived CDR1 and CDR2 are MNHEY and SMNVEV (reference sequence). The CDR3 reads CASSSDRATNEKLFF. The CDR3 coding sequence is TGTGCCAGCAGTTCAGACAGAGCAACTAATGAAAAACTGTTTTTT.

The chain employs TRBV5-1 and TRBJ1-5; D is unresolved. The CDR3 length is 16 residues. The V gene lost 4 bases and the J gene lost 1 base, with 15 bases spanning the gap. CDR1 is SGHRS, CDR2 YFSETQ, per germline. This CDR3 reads CASSPSKDGSNQPQHF. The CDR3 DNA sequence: TGCGCCAGCAGCCCTAGCAAAGACGGAAGCAATCAGCCCCAGCATTTT.

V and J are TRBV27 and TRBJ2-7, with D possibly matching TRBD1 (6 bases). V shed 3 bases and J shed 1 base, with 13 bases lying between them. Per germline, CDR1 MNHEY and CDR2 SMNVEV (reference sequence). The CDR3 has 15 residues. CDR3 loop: CASSFTGMGSYEQYF. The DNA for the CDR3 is TGTGCCAGCAGTTTCACAGGGATGGGATCCTACGAGCAGTACTTC.

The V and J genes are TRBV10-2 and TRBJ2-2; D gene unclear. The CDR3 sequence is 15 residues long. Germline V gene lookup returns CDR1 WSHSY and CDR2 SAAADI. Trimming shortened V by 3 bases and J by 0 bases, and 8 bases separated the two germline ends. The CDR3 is CASSEWTANTGELFF. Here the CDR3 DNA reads TGCGCCAGCAGTGAATGGACCGCGAACACCGGGGAGCTGTTTTTT.

This chain's CDR3 is CASSIPGQDEQYF. DNA for the CDR3: TGTGCCAGTAGTATCCCAGGACAGGACGAGCAGTACTTC. The chain joins TRBV19 to TRBJ2-7, with TRBD1 identical over 7 bases. This CDR3 spans 13 amino acids. V shed 3 bases and J 5 bases; nucleotides not matched to a gene: 4. Germline loops: CDR1 LNHDA, CDR2 SQIVND (reference sequence).

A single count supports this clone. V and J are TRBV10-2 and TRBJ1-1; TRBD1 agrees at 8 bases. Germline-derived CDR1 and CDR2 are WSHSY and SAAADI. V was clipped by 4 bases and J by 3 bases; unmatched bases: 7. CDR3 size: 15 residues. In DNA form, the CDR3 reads TGCGCCAGCAGTGGAGACAGGGGAACTTACACTGAAGCTTTCTTT. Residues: CASSGDRGTYTEAFF.

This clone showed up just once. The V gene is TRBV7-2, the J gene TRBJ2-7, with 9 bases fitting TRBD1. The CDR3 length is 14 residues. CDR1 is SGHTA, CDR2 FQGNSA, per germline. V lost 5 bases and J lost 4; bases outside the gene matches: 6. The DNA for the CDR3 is TGTGCCAGCAGCGACCGGACAGGGGAGTACGAGCAGTACTTC. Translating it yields CASSDRTGEYEQYF.

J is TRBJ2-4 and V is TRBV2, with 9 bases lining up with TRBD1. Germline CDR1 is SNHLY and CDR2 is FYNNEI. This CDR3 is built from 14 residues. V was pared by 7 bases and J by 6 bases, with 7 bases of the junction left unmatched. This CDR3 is CASTRQGVGNIQYF. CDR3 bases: TGTGCCAGCACTAGACAGGGGGTCGGAAACATTCAGTACTTC.

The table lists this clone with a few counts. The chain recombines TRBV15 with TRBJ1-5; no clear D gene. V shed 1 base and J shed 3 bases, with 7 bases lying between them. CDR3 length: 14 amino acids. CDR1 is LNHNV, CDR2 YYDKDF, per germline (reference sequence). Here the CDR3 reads CATSRVGSNQPQHF. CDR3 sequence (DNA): TGTGCCACCAGCAGAGTGGGGTCCAATCAGCCCCAGCATTTT.

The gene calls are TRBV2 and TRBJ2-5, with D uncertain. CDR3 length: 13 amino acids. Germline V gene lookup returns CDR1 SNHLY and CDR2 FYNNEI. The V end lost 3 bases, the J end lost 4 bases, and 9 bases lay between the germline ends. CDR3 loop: CASSDRRIETQYF. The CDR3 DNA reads TGTGCCAGCAGTGACAGAAGGATAGAGACCCAGTACTTC.

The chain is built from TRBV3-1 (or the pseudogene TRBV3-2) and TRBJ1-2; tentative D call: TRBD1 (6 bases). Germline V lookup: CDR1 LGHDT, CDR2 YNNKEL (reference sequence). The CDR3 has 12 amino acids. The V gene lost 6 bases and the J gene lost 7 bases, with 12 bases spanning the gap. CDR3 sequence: CASRQGLAGYTF. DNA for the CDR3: TGTGCCAGCAGACAGGGTCTGGCTGGCTACACCTTC.

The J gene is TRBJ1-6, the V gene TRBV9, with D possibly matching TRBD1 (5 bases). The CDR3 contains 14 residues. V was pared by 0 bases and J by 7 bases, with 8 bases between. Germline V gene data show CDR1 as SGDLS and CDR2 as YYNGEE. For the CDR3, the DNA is TGTGCCAGCAGCGTAGTACAGGAGAATTCACCCCTCCACTTT. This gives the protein CASSVVQENSPLHF.

CDR3 sequence (DNA): TGTGCCACGAGGCGGGGGATCTATGGCTACACCTTC. This encodes CATRRGIYGYTF. V gene TRBV11-2 combines with J gene TRBJ1-2, with D perhaps TRBD1 (5 bases). The germline V and J ends were trimmed by 10 bases and 4 bases, with 13 bases remaining between them. Germline CDR1 and CDR2: SGHAT and FQNNGV. The CDR3 runs 12 residues.

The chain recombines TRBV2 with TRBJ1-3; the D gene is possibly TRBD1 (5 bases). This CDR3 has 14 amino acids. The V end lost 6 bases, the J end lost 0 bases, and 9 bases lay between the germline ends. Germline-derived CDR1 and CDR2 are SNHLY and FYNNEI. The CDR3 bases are TGTGCCAGCAGAGAGGGGTTCTCTGGAAACACCATATATTTT. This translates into CASREGFSGNTIYF.